This T cell receptor (beta chain) was recorded in a study of T cell responses to AZD1222 COVID-19 vaccine. Findings and limits, study-wide: As reported, nearly half of all spike-specific TCRs target variant regions that are unmutated. Spike was spanned by vaccine-associated CD4 TCRs, with dominance at 160-218 and 743-854. In all cases, repertoires were sampled only after the peak T cell response.

About this clone: The antigen remains unidentified.

Method: immunoSEQ multiplex PCR; TCRdb's copy keeps in-frame clones and lacks some. This table has 150,000 to 200,000 clones, less than 90% appearing once. V shed 3 bases, J shed 8 bases, and the junction held 9 bases outside the gene matches. CDR3 length equals 14 residues. Germline CDR1 is SEHNR and CDR2 is FQNEAQ (reference sequence). The chain uses TRBV7-9 and TRBJ1-2, with 7 bases aligning to TRBD1. The specimen comprised peripheral blood, sampled on day 0 of AZD1222 vaccination. The TCR sequence derives from an adult in good health. CDR3 in amino acids: CASSLGDSVKGYTF. The CDR3 coding sequence is TGTGCCAGCAGCTTGGGGGACAGTGTGAAGGGCTACACCTTC. Full variable domain (missing parts from reference TRBV7-9 and TRBJ1-2): DTGVSQNPRHKITKRGQNVTFRCDPISEHNRLYWYRQTLGQGPEFLTYFQNEAQLEKSRLLSDRFSAERPKGSFSTLEIQRTEQGDSAMYLCASSLGDSVKGYTFGSGTRLTVV.